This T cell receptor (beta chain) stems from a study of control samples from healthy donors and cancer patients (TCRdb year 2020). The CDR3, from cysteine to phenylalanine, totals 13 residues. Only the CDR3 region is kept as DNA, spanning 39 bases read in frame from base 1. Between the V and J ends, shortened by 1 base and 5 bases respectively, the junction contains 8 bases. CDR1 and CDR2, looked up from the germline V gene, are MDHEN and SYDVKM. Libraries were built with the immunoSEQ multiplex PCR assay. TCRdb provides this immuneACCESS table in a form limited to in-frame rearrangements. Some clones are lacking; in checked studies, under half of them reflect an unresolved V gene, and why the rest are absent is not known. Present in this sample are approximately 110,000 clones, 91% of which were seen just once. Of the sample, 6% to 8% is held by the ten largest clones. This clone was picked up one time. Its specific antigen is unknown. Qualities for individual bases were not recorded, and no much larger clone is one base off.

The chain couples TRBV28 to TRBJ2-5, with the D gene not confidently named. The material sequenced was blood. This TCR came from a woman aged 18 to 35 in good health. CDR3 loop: CASSLSGRETQYF. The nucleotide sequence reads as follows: TGTGCCAGCAGTTTATCCGGGCGGGAGACCCAGTACTTC.